This TCR beta chain was obtained from a study of blood T cell repertoires in COVID-19. Across the whole study: The United States, Italy and Spain supplied acute and convalescent COVID-19 samples. PBMCs, B-cell-depleted T cells, or T cells provided the cDNA or gDNA that made up the material.

Original processing methods: Cell counts per sample came from amplifying reference gene primers. Some clones are missing from TCRdb's copy, which holds only in-frame ones; the method was immunoSEQ multiplex PCR. V and J calls and clone size are as listed in that table; D and trimming were resolved from the DNA. In the table there are roughly 180,000 clones, almost 80% of which are singletons. Sequenced input: peripheral blood. The origin of this receptor is a man between 60 and 75 years old with active or convalescent COVID-19.

DNA for the CDR3: TGTGCCAGCAGTGACTGGGGGGGGAACACTGAAGCTTTCTTT. Its protein is CASSDWGGNTEAFF. This rearrangement joins TRBV6-2 or TRBV6-3 to TRBJ1-1, with TRBD1 as a possible D gene (5 bases). The germline V gene encodes CDR1 MNHEY and CDR2 SVGEGT. The CDR3 is made up of 14 amino acids. V was shortened by 5 bases and J by 1 base, with 11 bases between the two germline ends.